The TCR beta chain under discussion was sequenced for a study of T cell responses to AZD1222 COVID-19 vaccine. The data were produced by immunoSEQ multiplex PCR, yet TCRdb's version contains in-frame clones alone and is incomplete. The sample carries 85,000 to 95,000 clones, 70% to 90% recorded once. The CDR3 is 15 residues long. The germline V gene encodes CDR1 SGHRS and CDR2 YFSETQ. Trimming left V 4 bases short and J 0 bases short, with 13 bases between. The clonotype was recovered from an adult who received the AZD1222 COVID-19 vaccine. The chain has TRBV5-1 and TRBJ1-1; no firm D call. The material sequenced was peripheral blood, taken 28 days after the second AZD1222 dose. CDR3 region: CASSRIGGLNTEAFF. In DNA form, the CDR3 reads TGCGCCAGCAGCCGGATAGGTGGTTTGAACACTGAAGCTTTCTTT. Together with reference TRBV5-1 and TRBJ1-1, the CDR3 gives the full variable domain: KAGVTQTPRYLIKTRGQQVTLSCSPISGHRSVSWYQQTPGQGLQFLFEYFSETQRNKGNFPGRFSGRQFSNSRSEMNVSTLELGDSALYLCASSRIGGLNTEAFFGQGTRLTVV.